This T cell receptor beta chain was sequenced for a study of blood T cell repertoires in COVID-19. Trimming took off 6 bases at V and 1 base at J, with 9 bases between the two ends. The CDR3 runs to 13 residues. Per germline, CDR1 SGHTA and CDR2 FQGNSA. Study processing details: Amplifying reference gene primers gave estimates of nucleated cell counts. Repertoires were generated with immunoSEQ multiplex PCR, while TCRdb's copy carries only in-frame clones and drops some. That table is the source of V, J and clone size, and D and trimming were worked out from the DNA. The table shows approximately 290,000 clones, with around nine tenths occurring only once.

Sample: peripheral blood. The chain combines TRBV7-2 with TRBJ2-5; D might be TRBD1 (5 bases). This sequence was found in a woman in her sixties with acute or convalescent COVID-19. CDR3 loop: CASRQGVQETQYF. The CDR3, as DNA: TGTGCCAGCAGACAAGGGGTCCAAGAGACCCAGTACTTC.